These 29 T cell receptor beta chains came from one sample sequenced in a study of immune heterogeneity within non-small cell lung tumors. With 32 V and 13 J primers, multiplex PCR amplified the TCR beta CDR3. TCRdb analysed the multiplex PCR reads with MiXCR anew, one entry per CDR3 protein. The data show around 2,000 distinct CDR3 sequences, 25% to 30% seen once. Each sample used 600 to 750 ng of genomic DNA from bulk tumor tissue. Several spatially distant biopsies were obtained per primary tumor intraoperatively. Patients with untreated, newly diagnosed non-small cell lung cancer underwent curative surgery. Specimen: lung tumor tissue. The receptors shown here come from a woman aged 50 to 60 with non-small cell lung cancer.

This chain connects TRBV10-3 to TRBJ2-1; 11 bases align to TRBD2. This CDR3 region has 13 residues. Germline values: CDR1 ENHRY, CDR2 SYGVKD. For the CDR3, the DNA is TGTGTCATACTAGCGGGAGTAGGGAATGAGCAGTTCTTC. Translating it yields CVILAGVGNEQFF.

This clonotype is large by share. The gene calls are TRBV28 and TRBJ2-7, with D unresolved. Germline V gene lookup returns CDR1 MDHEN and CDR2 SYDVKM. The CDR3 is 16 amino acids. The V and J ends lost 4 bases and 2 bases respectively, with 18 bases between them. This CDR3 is CASSSLKGRRAYEQYF. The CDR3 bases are TGTGCCAGCAGTTCCCTAAAGGGCAGGCGAGCCTACGAGCAGTACTTC.

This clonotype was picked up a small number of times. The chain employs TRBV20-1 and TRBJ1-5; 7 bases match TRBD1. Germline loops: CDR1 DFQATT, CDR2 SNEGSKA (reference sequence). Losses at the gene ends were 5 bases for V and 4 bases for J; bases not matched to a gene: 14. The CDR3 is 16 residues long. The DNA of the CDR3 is TGCAGTGCTCGATATAACAGGGGTTCTGTGAATCAGCCCCAGCATTTT. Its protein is CSARYNRGSVNQPQHF.

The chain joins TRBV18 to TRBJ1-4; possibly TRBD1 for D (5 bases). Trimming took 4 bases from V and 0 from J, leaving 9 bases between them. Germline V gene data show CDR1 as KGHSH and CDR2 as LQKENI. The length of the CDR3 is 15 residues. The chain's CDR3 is CASSLDIPTNEKLFF. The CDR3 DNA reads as TGTGCCAGCTCACTGGACATCCCAACTAATGAAAAACTGTTTTTT.

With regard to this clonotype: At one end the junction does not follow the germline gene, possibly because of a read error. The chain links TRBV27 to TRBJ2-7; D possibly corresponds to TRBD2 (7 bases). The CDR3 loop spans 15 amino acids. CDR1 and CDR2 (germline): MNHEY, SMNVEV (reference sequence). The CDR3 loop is CAISPEGEGRTEQYF. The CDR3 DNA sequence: TGTGCCATCAGTCCAGAGGGGGAGGGCCGGACCGAGCAGTACTTC.

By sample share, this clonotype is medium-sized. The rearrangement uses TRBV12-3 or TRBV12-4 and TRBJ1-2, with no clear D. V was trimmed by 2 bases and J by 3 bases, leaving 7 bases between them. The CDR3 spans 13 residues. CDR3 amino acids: CASSLKRDYGYTF. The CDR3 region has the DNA TGTGCCAGCAGTTTAAAGAGGGACTATGGCTACACCTTC.

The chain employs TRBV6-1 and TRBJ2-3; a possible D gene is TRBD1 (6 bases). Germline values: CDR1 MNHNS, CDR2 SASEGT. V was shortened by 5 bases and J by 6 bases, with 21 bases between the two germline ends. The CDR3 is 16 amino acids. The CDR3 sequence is CASSRDTRGPEDTQYF. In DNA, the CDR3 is TGTGCCAGCAGTCGGGACACTAGGGGCCCCGAGGATACGCAGTATTTT.

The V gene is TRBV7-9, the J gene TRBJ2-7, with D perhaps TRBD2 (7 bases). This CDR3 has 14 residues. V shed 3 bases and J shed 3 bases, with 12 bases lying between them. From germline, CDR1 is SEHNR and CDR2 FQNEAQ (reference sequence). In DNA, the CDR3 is TGTGCCAGCAGCTTGGGGGGAGGGGGCTACGAGCAGTACTTC. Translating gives CASSLGGGGYEQYF.

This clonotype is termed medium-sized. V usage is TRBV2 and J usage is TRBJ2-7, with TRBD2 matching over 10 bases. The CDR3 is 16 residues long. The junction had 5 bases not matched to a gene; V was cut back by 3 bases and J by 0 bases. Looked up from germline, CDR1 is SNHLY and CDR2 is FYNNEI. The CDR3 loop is CASSESLAGTSYEQYF. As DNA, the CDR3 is TGTGCCAGCAGTGAGTCACTAGCGGGGACCTCCTACGAGCAGTACTTC.

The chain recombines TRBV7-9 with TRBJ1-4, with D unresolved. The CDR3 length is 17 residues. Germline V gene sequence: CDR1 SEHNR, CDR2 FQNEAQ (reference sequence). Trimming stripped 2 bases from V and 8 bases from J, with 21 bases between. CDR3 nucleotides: TGTGCCAGCAGCTTAAGGCAATCTATCCGAATTAGCGAAAAACTGTTTTTT. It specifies CASSLRQSIRISEKLFF.

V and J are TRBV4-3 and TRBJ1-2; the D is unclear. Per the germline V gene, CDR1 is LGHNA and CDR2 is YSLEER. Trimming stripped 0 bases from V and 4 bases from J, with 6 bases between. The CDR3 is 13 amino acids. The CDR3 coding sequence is TGCGCCAGCAGCCAAGATCGCGGCTATGGCTACACCTTC. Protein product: CASSQDRGYGYTF.

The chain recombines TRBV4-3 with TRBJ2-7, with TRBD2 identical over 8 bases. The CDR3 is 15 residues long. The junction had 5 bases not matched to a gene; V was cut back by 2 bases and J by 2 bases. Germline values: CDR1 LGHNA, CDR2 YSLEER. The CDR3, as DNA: TGCGCCAGCAGCCAAACTAGCGGCAATACCTACGAGCAGTACTTC. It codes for CASSQTSGNTYEQYF.

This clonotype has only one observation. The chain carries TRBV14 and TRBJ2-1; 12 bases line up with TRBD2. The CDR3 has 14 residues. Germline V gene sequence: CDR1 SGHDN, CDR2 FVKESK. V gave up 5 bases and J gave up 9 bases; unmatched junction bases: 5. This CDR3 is CASSILAGGGEQFF. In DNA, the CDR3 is TGTGCCAGCAGCATTCTAGCGGGGGGGGGTGAGCAGTTCTTC.

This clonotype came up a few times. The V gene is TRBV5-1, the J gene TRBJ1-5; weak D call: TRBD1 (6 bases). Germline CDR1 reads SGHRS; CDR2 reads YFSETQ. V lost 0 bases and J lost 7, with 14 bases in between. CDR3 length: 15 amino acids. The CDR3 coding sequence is TGCGCCAGCAGCTTGGTTGGGGGCGTCGGACAGCCCCAGCATTTT. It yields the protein CASSLVGGVGQPQHF.

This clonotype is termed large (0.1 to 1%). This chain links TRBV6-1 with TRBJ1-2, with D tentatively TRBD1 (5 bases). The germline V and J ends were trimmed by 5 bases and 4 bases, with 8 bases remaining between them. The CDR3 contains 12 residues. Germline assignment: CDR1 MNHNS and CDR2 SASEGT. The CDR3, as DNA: TGTGCCAGCAGTTGGGACGGCTATGGCTACACCTTC. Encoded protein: CASSWDGYGYTF.

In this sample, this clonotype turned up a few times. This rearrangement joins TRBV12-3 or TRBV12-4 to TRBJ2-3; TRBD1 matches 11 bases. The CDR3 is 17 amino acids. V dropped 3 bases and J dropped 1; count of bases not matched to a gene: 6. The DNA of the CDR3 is TGTGCCAGCAGTTTTTACTCGGACAGGGGGCGCACAGATACGCAGTATTTT. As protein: CASSFYSDRGRTDTQYF.

This CDR3 reads CASSDQQTSGGLVEQYF. CDR3 bases: TGTGCCAGCAGCGACCAACAGACTAGCGGGGGGTTGGTGGAGCAGTACTTC. The chain is built from TRBV5-8 and TRBJ2-7; 13 nucleotides align to TRBD2. CDR1 is SGHTS and CDR2 is YDEGEE in the germline V gene. This CDR3 has 17 residues. Trimming cost V 4 bases and J 7 bases; bases outside gene matches: 14.

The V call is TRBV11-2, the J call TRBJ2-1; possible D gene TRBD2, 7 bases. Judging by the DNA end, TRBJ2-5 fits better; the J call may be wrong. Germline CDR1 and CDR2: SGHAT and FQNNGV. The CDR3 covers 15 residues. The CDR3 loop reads CASSLMGGGQETQYF. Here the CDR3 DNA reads TGTGCCAGCAGCTTAATGGGAGGGGGCCAAGAGACCCAGTACTTC.

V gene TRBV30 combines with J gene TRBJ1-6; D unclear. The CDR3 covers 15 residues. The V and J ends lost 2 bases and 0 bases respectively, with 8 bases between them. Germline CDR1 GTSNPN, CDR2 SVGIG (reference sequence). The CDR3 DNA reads TGTGCCTGGAGTCATCGTAGCTCCTATAATTCACCCCTCCACTTT. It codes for CAWSHRSSYNSPLHF.

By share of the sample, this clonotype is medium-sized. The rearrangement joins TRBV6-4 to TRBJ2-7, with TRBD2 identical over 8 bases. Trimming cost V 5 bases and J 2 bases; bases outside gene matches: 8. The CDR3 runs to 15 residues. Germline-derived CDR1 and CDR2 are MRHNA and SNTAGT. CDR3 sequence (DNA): TGTGCCAGCAGTTCCGCGAAGCGGGGGACCTACGAGCAGTACTTC. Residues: CASSSAKRGTYEQYF.

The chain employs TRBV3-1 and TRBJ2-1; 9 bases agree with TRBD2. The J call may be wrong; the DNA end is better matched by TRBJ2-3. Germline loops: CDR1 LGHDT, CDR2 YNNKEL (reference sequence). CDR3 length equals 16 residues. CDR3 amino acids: CASSPRATSGVSTQYF. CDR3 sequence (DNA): TGTGCCAGCAGCCCCCGGGCGACTAGCGGCGTTTCCACGCAGTATTTT.

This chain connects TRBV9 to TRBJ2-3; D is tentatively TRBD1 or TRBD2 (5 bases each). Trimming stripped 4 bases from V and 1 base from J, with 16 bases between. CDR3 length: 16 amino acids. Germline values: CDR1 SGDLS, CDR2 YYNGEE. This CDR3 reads CASSPTGGNRTDTQYF. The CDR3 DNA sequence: TGTGCCAGCAGCCCCACTGGGGGTAACCGCACAGATACGCAGTATTTT.

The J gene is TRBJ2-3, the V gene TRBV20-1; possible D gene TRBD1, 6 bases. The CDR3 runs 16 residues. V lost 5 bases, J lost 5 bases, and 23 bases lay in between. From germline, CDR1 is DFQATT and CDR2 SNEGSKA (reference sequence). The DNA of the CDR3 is TGCAGTGCTGCCCTTAGGGGGAGACGTACCGTAGATACGCAGTATTTT. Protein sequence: CSAALRGRRTVDTQYF.

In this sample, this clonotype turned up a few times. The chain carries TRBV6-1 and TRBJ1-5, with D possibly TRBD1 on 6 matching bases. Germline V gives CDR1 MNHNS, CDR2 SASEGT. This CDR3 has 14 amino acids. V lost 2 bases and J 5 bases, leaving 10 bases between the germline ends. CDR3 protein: CASSERGRDQPQHF. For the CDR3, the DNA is TGTGCCAGCAGTGAAAGGGGGAGGGATCAGCCCCAGCATTTT.

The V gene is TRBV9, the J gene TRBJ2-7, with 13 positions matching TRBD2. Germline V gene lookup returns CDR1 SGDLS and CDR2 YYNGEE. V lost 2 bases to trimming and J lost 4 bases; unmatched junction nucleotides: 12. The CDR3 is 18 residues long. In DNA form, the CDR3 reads TGTGCCAGCAGCGTGGCCGGGACTAGCGGGACGTTACCGTACGAGCAGTACTTC. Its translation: CASSVAGTSGTLPYEQYF.

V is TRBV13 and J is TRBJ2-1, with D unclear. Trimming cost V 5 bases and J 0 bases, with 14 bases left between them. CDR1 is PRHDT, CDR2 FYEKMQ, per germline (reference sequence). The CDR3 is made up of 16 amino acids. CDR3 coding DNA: TGTGCCAGCAGCCCTGTTAGGTATAGCTCCTACAATGAGCAGTTCTTC. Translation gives CASSPVRYSSYNEQFF.

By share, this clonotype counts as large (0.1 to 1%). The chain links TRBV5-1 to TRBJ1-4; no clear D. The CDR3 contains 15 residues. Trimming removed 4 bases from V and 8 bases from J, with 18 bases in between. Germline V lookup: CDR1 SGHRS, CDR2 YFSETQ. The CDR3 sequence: CASSPYRAGGEKLFF. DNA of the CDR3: TGCGCCAGCAGCCCCTATCGGGCAGGTGGGGAAAAACTGTTTTTT.

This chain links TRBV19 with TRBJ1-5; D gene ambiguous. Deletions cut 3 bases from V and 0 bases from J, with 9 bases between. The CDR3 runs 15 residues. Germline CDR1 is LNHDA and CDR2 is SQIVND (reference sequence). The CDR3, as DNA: TGTGCCAGTAGTATCACTCAGTATAGCAATCAGCCCCAGCATTTT. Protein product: CASSITQYSNQPQHF.

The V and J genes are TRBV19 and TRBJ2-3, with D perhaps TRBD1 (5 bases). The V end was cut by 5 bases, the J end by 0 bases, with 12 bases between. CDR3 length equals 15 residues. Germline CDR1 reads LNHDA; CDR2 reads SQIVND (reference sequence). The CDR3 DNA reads TGTGCCAGTAGTCGTGGCAGGGCAAGCACAGATACGCAGTATTTT. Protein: CASSRGRASTDTQYF. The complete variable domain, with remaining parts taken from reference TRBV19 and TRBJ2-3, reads DGGITQSPKYLFRKEGQNVTLSCEQNLNHDAMYWYRQDPGQGLRLIYYSQIVNDFQKGDIAEGYSVSREKKESFPLTVTSAQKNPTAFYLCASSRGRASTDTQYFGPGTRLTVL.